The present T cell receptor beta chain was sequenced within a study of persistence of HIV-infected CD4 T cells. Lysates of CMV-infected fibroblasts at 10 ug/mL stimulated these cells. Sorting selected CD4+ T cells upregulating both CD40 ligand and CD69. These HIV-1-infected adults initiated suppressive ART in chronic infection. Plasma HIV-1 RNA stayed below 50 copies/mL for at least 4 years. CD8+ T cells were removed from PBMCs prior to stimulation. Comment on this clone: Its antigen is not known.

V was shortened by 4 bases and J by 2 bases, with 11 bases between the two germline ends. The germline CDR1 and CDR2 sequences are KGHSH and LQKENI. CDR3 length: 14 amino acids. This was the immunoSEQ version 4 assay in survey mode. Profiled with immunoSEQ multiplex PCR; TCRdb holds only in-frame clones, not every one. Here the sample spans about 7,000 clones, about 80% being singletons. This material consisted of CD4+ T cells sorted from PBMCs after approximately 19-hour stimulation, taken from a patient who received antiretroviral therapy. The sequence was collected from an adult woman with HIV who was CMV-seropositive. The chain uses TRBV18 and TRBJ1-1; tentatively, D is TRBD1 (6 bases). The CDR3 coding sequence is TGTGCCAGCTCACAAGGGGGGGGAAACACTGAAGCTTTCTTT. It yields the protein CASSQGGGNTEAFF. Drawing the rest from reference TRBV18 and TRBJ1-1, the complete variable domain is NAGVMQNPRHLVRRRGQEARLRCSPMKGHSHVYWYRQLPEEGLKFMVYLQKENIIDESGMPKERFSAEFPKEGPSILRIQQVVRGDSAAYFCASSQGGGNTEAFFGQGTRLTVV.